The entry below describes one T cell receptor beta chain. Its target is not known. Other DNA sequences in the sample encode the same CDR3. Here immunoSEQ multiplex PCR was the method, and the copy in TCRdb shows in-frame clones only, minus some. The profile shows 150,000 to 170,000 clones, less than 90% of them singletons. The data derive from a study of T cell responses to AZD1222 COVID-19 vaccine. The CDR3 covers 15 residues. Germline V CDR1 and CDR2: SGHNT, YENEEA. Between the trimmed V and J ends, which lost 5 bases and 1 base, there was a span of 11 bases. Findings of the study overall: White British ancestry dominated among donors, who included more females, and clonal diversity was possibly underestimated. Spike-spanning, vaccine-associated CD4 TCRs were dominant at 160-218 and 743-854. Unmutated variant regions reportedly attract nearly half of all spike-specific TCRs.

The chain couples TRBV11-3 to TRBJ2-2; tentative D call: TRBD1 (5 bases). Sequencing used peripheral blood, obtained on day 0 of MenACWY control vaccination. The sequence derives from an adult in good health. CDR3 nucleotides: TGTGCCAGCAGCCCAGGGCAGGGGAACACCGGGGAGCTGTTTTTT. It is translated as CASSPGQGNTGELFF.